This TCR beta chain was documented in a study of blood T cell repertoires in COVID-19. Study details: COVID-19 samples collected from the United States, Italy and Spain covered acute and convalescent phases.

CDR1 and CDR2 (germline): MNHEY, SVGAGI. The junction had 9 bases not matched to a gene; V was cut back by 2 bases and J by 9 bases. The CDR3 contains 15 residues. Original processing methods: Nucleated cell counts were estimated from reference gene primer amplification. Clones were sequenced by immunoSEQ multiplex PCR, and TCRdb holds only the in-frame ones, with some missing. V and J calls and clone size are as listed in that table; D and trimming were resolved from the DNA. The sample includes a few hundred thousand clones, about nine tenths seen only once; the top ten take approximately 12%. Material: peripheral blood. The TCR sequence derives from a woman in her twenties or thirties with COVID-19, enrolled during active disease. The V call is TRBV6-5, the J call TRBJ1-5; 8 bases fit TRBD1. CDR3 sequence: CASSYESTGQGPQHF. CDR3 nucleotides: TGTGCCAGCAGTTACGAGAGTACCGGACAGGGGCCCCAGCATTTT.